These 12 T cell receptor beta chains came from one sample sequenced in a study of OX40 agonist ivuxolimab in advanced cancers. TCRdb's table, derived via immunoSEQ multiplex PCR, lists solely in-frame clones and lacks some. The sample carries 99,000 or so clones, approximately 93% recorded once. The sequences come from CD4+ or CD8+ T cells sorted from blood, collected in a trial of the OX40 agonist ivuxolimab. The receptors were gathered from an adult with an advanced solid tumor such as melanoma, head and neck, liver or kidney cancer.

The gene calls are TRBV6-5 and TRBJ1-2; 8 bases match TRBD1. Looked up from germline, CDR1 is MNHEY and CDR2 is SVGAGI. CDR3 length equals 14 residues. V was clipped by 7 bases and J by 8 bases; unmatched bases: 12. This chain's CDR3 is CASIQSGGAGGYTF. In nucleotides, the CDR3 is TGTGCCAGCATACAGTCAGGGGGCGCGGGGGGCTACACCTTC.

The CDR3 loop is CASSLASRQGREQYF. DNA of the CDR3: TGTGCCAGCAGCTTAGCGTCCCGACAGGGACGCGAGCAGTACTTC. The chain combines TRBV7-9 with TRBJ2-7; 7 bases match TRBD1. The CDR3 spans 15 residues. Germline CDR1 reads SEHNR; CDR2 reads FQNEAQ (reference sequence). V was clipped by 0 bases and J by 6 bases; unmatched bases: 8.

The V and J genes are TRBV7-9 and TRBJ1-3; D remains ambiguous. CDR3 length: 18 amino acids. V was shortened by 5 bases and J by 0 bases, with 20 bases between the two germline ends. Germline V gives CDR1 SEHNR, CDR2 FQNEAQ (reference sequence). CDR3 nucleotides: TGTGCCAGCAGCCGTGACCTCGGACGGCCCATCTCTGGAAACACCATATATTTT. Its translation: CASSRDLGRPISGNTIYF.

The chain joins TRBV30 to TRBJ2-3; D might be TRBD2 (6 bases). CDR1 is GTSNPN, CDR2 SVGIG, per germline (reference sequence). The germline V and J ends were trimmed by 3 bases and 1 base, with 17 bases remaining between them. The CDR3 sequence is 16 residues long. The CDR3 DNA sequence: TGTGCCTGGAGCGGACGGGAGCGATCGGGCACAGATACGCAGTATTTT. It is translated as CAWSGRERSGTDTQYF. Drawing the rest from reference TRBV30 and TRBJ2-3, the complete variable domain is SQTIHQWPATLVQPVGSPLSLECTVEGTSNPNLYWYRQAAGRGLQLLFYSVGIGQISSEVPQNLSASRPQDRQFILSSKKLLLSDSGFYLCAWSGRERSGTDTQYFGPGTRLTVL.

This clone was observed a few times. The chain uses TRBV25-1 and TRBJ1-1; D gene unclear. Germline CDR1 reads MGHDK; CDR2 reads SYGVNS. Trimming left V 8 bases short and J 2 bases short, with 3 bases between. The CDR3 sequence is 10 residues long. CDR3 amino acids: CASRNTEAFF. The DNA for the CDR3 is TGTGCCAGCCGAAACACTGAAGCTTTCTTT.

This clone has only one observation. The gene calls are TRBV4-1 and TRBJ2-1; no clear D. The CDR3 loop spans 19 amino acids. Trimming shortened V by 2 bases and J by 0 bases, and 20 bases separated the two germline ends. Germline V gene data show CDR1 as MGHRA and CDR2 as YSYEKL. The CDR3 loop is CASSQPWGGSLSSYNEQFF. The CDR3 coding sequence is TGCGCCAGCAGCCAACCGTGGGGTGGCTCCCTGAGCTCCTACAATGAGCAGTTCTTC.

V gene TRBV10-2 combines with J gene TRBJ2-3, with a tentative D call TRBD2 (6 bases). CDR3 length: 14 amino acids. From germline, CDR1 is WSHSY and CDR2 SAAADI. Deletions cut 3 bases from V and 7 bases from J, with 14 bases between. CDR3 bases: TGCGCCAGCAGTGAAGCTGGAGGGCGGAATACGCAGTATTTT. Protein: CASSEAGGRNTQYF.

The J gene is TRBJ2-7, the V gene TRBV6-5; 7 positions agree with TRBD1. With V trimmed by 5 bases and J by 3 bases, 7 bases remained unmatched. Germline lookup yields CDR1 MNHEY and CDR2 SVGAGI. The CDR3 loop spans 14 amino acids. The CDR3 loop reads CASSHRDRYYEQYV. In DNA form, the CDR3 reads TGTGCCAGCAGTCACCGGGACAGATACTACGAGCAGTACGTC.

V usage is TRBV6-5 and J usage is TRBJ2-7, with D tentatively TRBD2 (5 bases). CDR3 size: 14 residues. The germline CDR1 and CDR2 sequences are MNHEY and SVGAGI. Trimming removed 5 bases from V and 3 bases from J, with 14 bases in between. The CDR3 loop reads CASSRTGSDYEQYF. CDR3 nucleotides: TGTGCCAGCAGTAGAACGGGGTCGGACTACGAGCAGTACTTC.

This CDR3 is CAWGQGFPQPQHF. The CDR3 bases are TGTGCCTGGGGGCAGGGGTTCCCTCAGCCCCAGCATTTT. This chain connects TRBV30 to TRBJ1-5, with D possibly being TRBD1 (6 bases). There are 13 residues in the CDR3. The germline gives CDR1 GTSNPN, CDR2 SVGIG (reference sequence). V lost 5 bases and J lost 6, with 14 bases in between. The full variable domain, in which reference TRBV30 and TRBJ1-5 provide the parts outside the CDR3, is SQTIHQWPATLVQPVGSPLSLECTVEGTSNPNLYWYRQAAGRGLQLLFYSVGIGQISSEVPQNLSASRPQDRQFILSSKKLLLSDSGFYLCAWGQGFPQPQHFGDGTRLSIL.

The chain combines TRBV7-2 with TRBJ1-6; D gene uncertain. This CDR3 region has 15 residues. Germline values: CDR1 SGHTA, CDR2 FQGNSA. The ends were cut back, 6 bases at V and 4 bases at J, with 13 bases in the middle. The CDR3: CASSNTREYNSPLHF. For the CDR3, the DNA is TGTGCCAGCAGTAACACGAGGGAATATAATTCACCCCTCCACTTT.

This chain links TRBV30 with TRBJ2-2; D uncertain. With 0 bases removed from V and 14 bases from J, the gap between germline ends came to 13 bases. Germline loops: CDR1 GTSNPN, CDR2 SVGIG (reference sequence). The CDR3 has 12 amino acids. CDR3 bases: TGTGCCTGGAGTGTATCCGCCGTTGAACTGTTTTTT. It specifies CAWSVSAVELFF.